This TCR beta chain was profiled in a study of cytomegalovirus exposure and HLA in healthy donors. V shed 1 base and J shed 3 bases, with 12 bases lying between them. Germline CDR1 is PRHDT and CDR2 is FYEKMQ (reference sequence). This CDR3 comprises 16 residues. PCR amplification relied on 60 Vbeta primers (plus 13 Jbeta primers). Using immunoSEQ multiplex PCR, the repertoire was profiled, and TCRdb retains in-frame clones only, with some absent. The top ten clones hold under 2.5% of a sample with 160,000 or so clones, 86% of them seen once. This chain uses TRBV13 with TRBJ2-2; D may be TRBD2 (5 bases). The sample taken for sequencing was PBMCs. The sequence came from a woman between 18 and 30 years old in good health and CMV-seronegative. DNA of the CDR3: TGTGCCAGCAGCTTAGATCCCAGGCGGGACACCGGGGAGCTGTTTTTT. Protein sequence: CASSLDPRRDTGELFF.